This T cell receptor (beta chain) was sequenced in a study of T cells in Graves' hyperthyroidism and ophthalmopathy. The sample holds one count of this clonotype. Patients aged 18 to 65 had newly diagnosed hyperthyroidism of under 2 months' duration. Cells are PBMCs isolated from over 7.5 ml of fresh blood. The CDR3 totals 13 residues. Looked up from germline, CDR1 is SQVTM and CDR2 is ANQGSEA. The V end lost 3 bases, the J end lost 7 bases, and 16 bases lay between the germline ends. It was RNA transcripts that yielded the amplified TCR beta CDR3 regions. First-round RT-PCR targeting the TCR CDR3 was performed with the HTBI primer set. TCRdb re-analysed the multiplex PCR reads in MiXCR, keeping a single row per CDR3 protein. Of 350,000 or so distinct CDR3 sequences listed, approximately 17% are singletons.

The chain combines TRBV29-1 with TRBJ2-7; D gene uncertain. This sequence was found in a woman aged 30 to 39 with Graves' hyperthyroidism that later progressed to Graves' ophthalmopathy. Sequenced input: blood. In DNA, the CDR3 is TGCAGCGTTGAGGTAGACCACCGTATGGAGCAGTACTTC. It is translated as CSVEVDHRMEQYF.